The TCR beta chain described here comes from a study of blood T cell repertoires in COVID-19. Study in general: Some COVID-19 samples were acute and others convalescent; all came from the United States, Italy and Spain.

Per the original data handling: Reference gene primer amplification yielded estimated nucleated cell counts. Clones were sequenced by immunoSEQ multiplex PCR, and TCRdb holds only the in-frame ones, with some missing. Clone size and V and J calls were adopted from that table, with D and trimming inferred from the DNA. The repertoire has roughly 230,000 clones, 82% of them found once; the top ten carry approximately 4%. The TCR originated in a woman older than 75 with acute or convalescent COVID-19. The sample comprised peripheral blood.

The CDR3 loop is CASSLGQGADTGELFF. The CDR3, as DNA: TGTGCCAGCAGCTTGGGACAGGGGGCGGACACCGGGGAGCTGTTTTTT. V is TRBV5-4 and J is TRBJ2-2; TRBD1 matches 10 bases. The CDR3 covers 16 residues. Germline CDR1 reads SGHNT; CDR2 reads YYREEE (reference sequence). Trimming cost V 0 bases and J 3 bases; bases outside gene matches: 2.